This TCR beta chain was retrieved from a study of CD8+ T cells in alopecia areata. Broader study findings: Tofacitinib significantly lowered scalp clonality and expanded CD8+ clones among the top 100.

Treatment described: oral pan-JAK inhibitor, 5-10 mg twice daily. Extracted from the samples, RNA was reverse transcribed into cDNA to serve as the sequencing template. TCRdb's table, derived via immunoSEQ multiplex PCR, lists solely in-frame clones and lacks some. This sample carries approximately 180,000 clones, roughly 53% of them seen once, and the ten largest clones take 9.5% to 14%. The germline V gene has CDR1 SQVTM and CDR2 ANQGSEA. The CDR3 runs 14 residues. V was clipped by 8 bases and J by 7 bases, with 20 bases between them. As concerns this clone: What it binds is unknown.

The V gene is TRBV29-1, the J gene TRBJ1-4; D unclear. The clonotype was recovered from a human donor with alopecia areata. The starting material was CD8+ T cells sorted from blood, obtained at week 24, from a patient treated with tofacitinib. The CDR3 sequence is CSTNLAGKGEKLFF. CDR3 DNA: TGCAGCACCAACCTTGCGGGGAAGGGTGAAAAACTGTTTTTT.